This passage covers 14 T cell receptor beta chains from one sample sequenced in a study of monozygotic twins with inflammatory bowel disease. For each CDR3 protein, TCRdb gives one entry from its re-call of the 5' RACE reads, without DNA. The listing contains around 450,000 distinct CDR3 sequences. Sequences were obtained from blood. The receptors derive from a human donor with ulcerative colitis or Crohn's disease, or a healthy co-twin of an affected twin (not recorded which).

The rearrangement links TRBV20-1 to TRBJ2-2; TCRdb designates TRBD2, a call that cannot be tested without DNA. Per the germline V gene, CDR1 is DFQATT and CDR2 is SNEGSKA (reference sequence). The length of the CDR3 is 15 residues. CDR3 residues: CSASPTSGSTGELFF.

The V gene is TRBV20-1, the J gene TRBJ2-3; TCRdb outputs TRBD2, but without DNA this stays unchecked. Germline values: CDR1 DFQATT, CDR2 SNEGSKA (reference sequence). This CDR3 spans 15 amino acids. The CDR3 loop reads CSAKSPGLSTDTQYF.

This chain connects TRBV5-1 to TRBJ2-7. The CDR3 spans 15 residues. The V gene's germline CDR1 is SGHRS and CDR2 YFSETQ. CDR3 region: CASSLARQSSYEQYF.

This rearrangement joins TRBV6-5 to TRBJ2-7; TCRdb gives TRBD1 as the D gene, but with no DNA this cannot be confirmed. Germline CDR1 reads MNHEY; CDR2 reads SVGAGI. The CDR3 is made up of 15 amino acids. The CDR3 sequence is CASSYALAPRYEQYF.

CDR3 amino acids: CSVQIGPRQSNEQFF. The rearrangement uses TRBV29-1 and TRBJ2-1; with no DNA, the TCRdb D assignment of TRBD2 cannot be verified. The CDR3 length is 15 residues. Germline V gives CDR1 SQVTM, CDR2 ANQGSEA.

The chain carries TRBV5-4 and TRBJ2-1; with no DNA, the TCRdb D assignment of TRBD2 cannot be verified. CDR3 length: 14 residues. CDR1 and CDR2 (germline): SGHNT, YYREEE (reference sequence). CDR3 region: CASSLDGPDREQFF.

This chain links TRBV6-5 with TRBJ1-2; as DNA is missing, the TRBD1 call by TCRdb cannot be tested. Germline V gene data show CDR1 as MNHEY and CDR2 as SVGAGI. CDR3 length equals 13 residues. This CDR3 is CASKRRGPYGYTF.

CDR3 sequence reads: CAWSVRWEYNEQFF. V and J are TRBV30 and TRBJ2-1; TCRdb designates TRBD2, a call that cannot be tested without DNA. The germline V gene encodes CDR1 GTSNPN and CDR2 SVGIG (reference sequence). CDR3 length: 14 amino acids.

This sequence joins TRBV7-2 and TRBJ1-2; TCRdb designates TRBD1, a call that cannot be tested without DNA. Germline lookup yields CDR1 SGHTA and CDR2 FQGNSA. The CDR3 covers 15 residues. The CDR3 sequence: CASTIRQGANYGYTF.

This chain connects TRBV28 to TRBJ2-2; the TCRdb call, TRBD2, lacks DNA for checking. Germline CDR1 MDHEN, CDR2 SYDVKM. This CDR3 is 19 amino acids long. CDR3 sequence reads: CASSLPPGLAGGSTGELFF.

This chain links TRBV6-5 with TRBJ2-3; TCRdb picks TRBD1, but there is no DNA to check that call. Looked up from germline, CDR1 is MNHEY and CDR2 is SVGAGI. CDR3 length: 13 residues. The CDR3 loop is CASSLPGTAMQYF.

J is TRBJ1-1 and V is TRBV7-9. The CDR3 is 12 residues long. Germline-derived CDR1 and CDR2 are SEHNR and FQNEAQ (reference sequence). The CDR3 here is CASSQDHPRAFF.

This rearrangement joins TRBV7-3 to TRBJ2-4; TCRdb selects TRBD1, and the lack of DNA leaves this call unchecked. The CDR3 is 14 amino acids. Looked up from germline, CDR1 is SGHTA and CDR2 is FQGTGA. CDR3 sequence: CASAIGTSGGIQYF.

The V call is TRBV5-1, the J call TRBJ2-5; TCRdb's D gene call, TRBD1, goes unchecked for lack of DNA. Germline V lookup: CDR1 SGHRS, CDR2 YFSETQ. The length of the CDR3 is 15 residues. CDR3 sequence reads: CASSLDGTPVETQYF.